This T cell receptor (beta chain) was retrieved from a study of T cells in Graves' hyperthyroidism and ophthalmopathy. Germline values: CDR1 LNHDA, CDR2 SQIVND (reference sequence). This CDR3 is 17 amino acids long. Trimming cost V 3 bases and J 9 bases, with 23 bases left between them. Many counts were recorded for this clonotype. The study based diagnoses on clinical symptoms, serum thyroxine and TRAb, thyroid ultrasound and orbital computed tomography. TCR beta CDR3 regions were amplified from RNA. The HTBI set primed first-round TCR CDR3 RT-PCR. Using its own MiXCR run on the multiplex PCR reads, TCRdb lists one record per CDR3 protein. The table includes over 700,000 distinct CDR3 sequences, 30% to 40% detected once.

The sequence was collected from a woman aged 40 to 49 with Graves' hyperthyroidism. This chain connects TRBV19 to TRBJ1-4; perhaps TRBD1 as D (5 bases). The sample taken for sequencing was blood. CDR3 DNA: TGTGCCAGTAGTATCGGACACGGATCGGGGGAAAATCAAAAACTGTTTTTT. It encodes CASSIGHGSGENQKLFF.